Listed here are 5 T cell receptor beta chains from one sample, sequenced in a study of beta chain features in type 1 diabetes (dated by TCRdb to the late 2010s). Libraries were built with the immunoSEQ multiplex PCR assay. The entire isolated RNA was reverse transcribed using the High Capacity cDNA Reverse Transcription Kit, and thus expressed TCRB transcripts were sequenced. TCRdb's version of the immuneACCESS table is confined to in-frame rearrangements and falls short of the full clone set. An unresolved V gene accounts for under half of the shortfall where checked; the remainder is of unknown origin. The sample table contains roughly 260,000 clones; only one count was recorded for about 11% of them. Approximately 0.017% of the sample is in the top ten clones. Broader findings and caveats from the paper: Type 1 diabetes patients showed a moderate but significant shortening of TCRB CDR3 length in all four CD4+ subsets.

These receptors have no known antigen. Sequenced sample: naive CD4+ T cells from blood. Explained via the paper, the cell subset or site label denotes: true naive CD4+ T cells. The source is a man in his thirties or forties with type 1 diabetes.

The V and J genes are TRBV27 and TRBJ1-2, with 9 bases matching TRBD1. V dropped 4 bases and J dropped 3; count of bases not matched to a gene: 3. The CDR3 contains 14 residues. Germline CDR1 is MNHEY and CDR2 is SMNVEV (reference sequence). This CDR3 is CASSSRQGDYGYTF. The CDR3 DNA is TGTGCCAGCAGTTCCAGACAGGGGGACTATGGCTACACCTTC.

This clone has just a few counts. The junction departs from the called germline gene at one end, perhaps through a read error. The chain uses TRBV10-3 and TRBJ1-1; no clear D gene. There are 12 residues in the CDR3. Germline assignment: CDR1 ENHRY and CDR2 SYGVKD. CDR3 region: CAIREYQPSLVF. In nucleotides, the CDR3 is TGTGCCATCAGGGAGTACCAGCCTTCACTAGTTTTT.

J is TRBJ2-3 and V is TRBV2; no reliable D call. The germline V gene encodes CDR1 SNHLY and CDR2 FYNNEI. This CDR3 has 12 amino acids. With 6 bases removed from V and 0 bases from J, the gap between germline ends came to 4 bases. DNA for the CDR3: TGTGCCAGCAGCCCGAGCACAGATACGCAGTATTTT. Translation gives CASSPSTDTQYF.

The sample holds a few counts of this clone. This chain connects TRBV5-1 to TRBJ2-7, with TRBD1 identical over 11 bases. With V trimmed by 5 bases and J by 5 bases, 9 bases remained unmatched. The V gene's germline CDR1 is SGHRS and CDR2 YFSETQ. The CDR3 runs 15 residues. The CDR3 coding sequence is TGCGCCAGCAGTTCCGGACAGGGGGCAAACAACGAGCAGTACTTC. As protein: CASSSGQGANNEQYF.

This clone has more than one count but fewer than ten. The chain has TRBV4-2 and TRBJ2-2; TRBD2 aligns across 12 bases. Losses at the gene ends were 1 base for V and 2 bases for J; bases not matched to a gene: 2. This CDR3 is built from 17 residues. Germline V CDR1 and CDR2: LGHNA, YNFKEQ. The CDR3 coding sequence is TGTGCCAGCAGCCAAGTACTAGCGGGGGGTAACACCGGGGAGCTGTTTTTT. This translates into CASSQVLAGGNTGELFF.